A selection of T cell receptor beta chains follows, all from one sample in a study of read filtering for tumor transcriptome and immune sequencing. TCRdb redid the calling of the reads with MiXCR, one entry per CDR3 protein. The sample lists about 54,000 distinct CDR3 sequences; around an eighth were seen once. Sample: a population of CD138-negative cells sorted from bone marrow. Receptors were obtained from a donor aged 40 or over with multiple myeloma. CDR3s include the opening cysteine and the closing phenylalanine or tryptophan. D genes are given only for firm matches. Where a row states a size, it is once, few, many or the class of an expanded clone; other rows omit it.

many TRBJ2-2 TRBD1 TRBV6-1 CASSLGGSDTGELFF TGTGCCAGCAGCCTAGGGGGCAGCGACACCGGGGAGCTGTTTTTT
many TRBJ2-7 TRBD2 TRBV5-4 CASSPGTSGGAGEQYF TGTGCCAGCAGCCCAGGGACTAGCGGGGGGGCGGGTGAGCAGTACTTC
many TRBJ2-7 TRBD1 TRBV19 CATKPGTGFYEQYF TGTGCCACAAAACCCGGGACAGGTTTCTACGAGCAGTACTTC
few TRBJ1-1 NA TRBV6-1 CASSEVWAEGAFF TGTGCCAGCAGTGAAGTATGGGCAGAAGGAGCTTTCTTT
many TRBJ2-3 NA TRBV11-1 CASSSTGRSTDTQYF TGTGCCAGCAGCAGCACCGGGAGAAGCACAGATACGCAGTATTTT
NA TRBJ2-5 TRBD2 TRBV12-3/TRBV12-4 CASSILAGEETQYF TGTGCCAGCAGTATACTAGCGGGGGAAGAGACCCAGTACTTC
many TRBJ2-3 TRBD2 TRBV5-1 CASSLEASGDMQYF TGCGCCAGCAGCTTGGAGGCTAGCGGGGACATGCAGTATTTT
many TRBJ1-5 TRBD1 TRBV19 CASREQGINQPQHF TGTGCCAGTAGGGAACAGGGGATCAATCAGCCCCAGCATTTT
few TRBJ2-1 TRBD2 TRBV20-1 CSARDLGGAWNEQFF TGCAGTGCTAGAGATCTCGGGGGGGCCTGGAATGAGCAGTTCTTC
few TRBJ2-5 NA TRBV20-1 CSARDPGIQETQYF TGCAGTGCTAGAGATCCGGGGATCCAAGAGACCCAGTACTTC
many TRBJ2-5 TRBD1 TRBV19 CASGRRAGGRGETQYF TGTGCCAGCGGAAGACGGGCAGGGGGTAGAGGAGAGACCCAGTACTTC
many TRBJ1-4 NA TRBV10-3 CAISRDGTNEKLFF TGTGCCATCAGCAGGGATGGAACTAATGAAAAACTGTTTTTT
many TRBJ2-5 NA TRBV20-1 CSARRQGQRETQYF TGCAGTGCCCGCCGGCAGGGGCAACGAGAGACCCAGTACTTC
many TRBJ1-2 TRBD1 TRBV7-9 CASSLEGARGYTF TGTGCCAGCAGCTTAGAGGGGGCGAGGGGCTACACCTTC
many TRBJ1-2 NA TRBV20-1 CSAEPAFNYGYTF TGCAGTGCGGAACCTGCGTTCAACTATGGCTACACCTTC
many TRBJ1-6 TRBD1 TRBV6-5 CASSSQGPYNSPLHF TGTGCCAGCAGTTCACAGGGGCCGTATAATTCACCCCTCCACTTT
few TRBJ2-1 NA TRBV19 CASDTGYEQFF TGTGCCAGTGATACAGGATATGAGCAGTTCTTC
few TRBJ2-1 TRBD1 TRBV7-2 CASRSQGAMYNEQFF TGTGCCAGCAGATCCCAGGGGGCGATGTACAATGAGCAGTTCTTC
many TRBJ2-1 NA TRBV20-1 CSARRFGNEQFF TGCAGTGCTAGGAGGTTTGGCAATGAGCAGTTCTTC
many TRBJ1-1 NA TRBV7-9 CASSLKVNTEAFF TGTGCCAGCAGCTTAAAAGTGAACACTGAAGCTTTCTTT
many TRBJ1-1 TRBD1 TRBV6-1 CASRSRGRENTEAFF TGTGCCAGCAGATCCAGGGGGCGCGAGAACACTGAAGCTTTCTTT
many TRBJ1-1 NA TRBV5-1 CASSFSGNTEAFF TGCGCCAGCAGCTTCTCCGGGAACACTGAAGCTTTCTTT
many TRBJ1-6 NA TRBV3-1 CASSFRAGYNSPLHF TGTGCCAGCAGCTTCCGGGCGGGGTATAATTCACCCCTCCACTTT
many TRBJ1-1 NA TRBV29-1 CSVGHGNTEAFF TGCAGCGTCGGACACGGGAACACTGAAGCTTTCTTT
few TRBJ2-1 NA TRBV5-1 CASSLQGSSSYNEQFF TGCGCCAGCAGCTTACAAGGCTCTAGCTCCTACAATGAGCAGTTCTTC
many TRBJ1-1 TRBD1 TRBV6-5 CASSYRQGNTEAFF TGTGCCAGCAGTTACCGACAGGGGAACACTGAAGCTTTCTTT